This T cell receptor (beta chain) appears in the sequencing data of a study of prognosis after radiotherapy for stage I lung cancer. Background on the study: Histology showed adenocarcinoma in fewer than 15 patients versus squamous cell carcinoma in seven.

This clonotype appeared many times. Two-round multiplex PCR, the amplification method, yielded TCR beta CDR3 from genomic DNA. The authors ran first-round PCR with primers specific to each TRBV and TRBJ gene. A single record per CDR3 protein comes from TCRdb applying MiXCR to the multiplex PCR reads. Altogether about 26,000 distinct CDR3 sequences are present, about 41% being singletons, with the ten largest covering roughly 35%. Two sampling time points were used, and about 5.8 milliliters of peripheral blood were drawn at each. Trimming cost V 4 bases and J 5 bases, with 5 bases left between them. CDR1 and CDR2 from the germline V gene are KGHDR and SFDVKD. CDR3 length equals 12 residues.

The chain couples TRBV24-1 to TRBJ2-1; D remains unclear. The sample consisted of PBMCs, taken before or after stereotactic body radiation therapy (not recorded which). The clonotype originates from a donor over 45 with non-small cell lung cancer. The CDR3 nucleotides read TGTGCCACCAGTGAAAGGGACAATGAGCAGTTCTTC. It specifies CATSERDNEQFF.